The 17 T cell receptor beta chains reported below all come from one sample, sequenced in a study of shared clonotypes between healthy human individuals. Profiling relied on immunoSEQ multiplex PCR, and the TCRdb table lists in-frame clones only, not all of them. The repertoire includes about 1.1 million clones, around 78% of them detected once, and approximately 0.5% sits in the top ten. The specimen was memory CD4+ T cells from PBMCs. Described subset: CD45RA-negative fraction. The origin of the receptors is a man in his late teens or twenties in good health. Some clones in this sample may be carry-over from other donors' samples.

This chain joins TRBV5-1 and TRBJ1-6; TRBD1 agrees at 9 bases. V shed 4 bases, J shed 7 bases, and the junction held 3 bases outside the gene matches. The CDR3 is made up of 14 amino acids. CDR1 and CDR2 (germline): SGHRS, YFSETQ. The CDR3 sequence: CASSVDRGNSPLHF. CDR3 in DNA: TGCGCCAGCAGCGTCGACAGGGGGAATTCACCCCTCCACTTT.

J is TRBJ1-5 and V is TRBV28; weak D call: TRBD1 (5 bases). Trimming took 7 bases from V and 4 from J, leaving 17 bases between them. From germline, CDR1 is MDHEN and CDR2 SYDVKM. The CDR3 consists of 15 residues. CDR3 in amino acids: CASTRGNRWNQPQHF. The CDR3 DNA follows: TGTGCCAGCACCCGGGGCAATAGGTGGAATCAGCCCCAGCATTTT.

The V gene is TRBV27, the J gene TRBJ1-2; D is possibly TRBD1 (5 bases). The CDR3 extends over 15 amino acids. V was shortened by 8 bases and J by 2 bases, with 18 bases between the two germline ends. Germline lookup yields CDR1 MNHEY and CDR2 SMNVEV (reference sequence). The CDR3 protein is CASGAGGRGNYGYTF. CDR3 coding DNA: TGTGCCAGCGGAGCTGGGGGGAGAGGGAACTATGGCTACACCTTC.

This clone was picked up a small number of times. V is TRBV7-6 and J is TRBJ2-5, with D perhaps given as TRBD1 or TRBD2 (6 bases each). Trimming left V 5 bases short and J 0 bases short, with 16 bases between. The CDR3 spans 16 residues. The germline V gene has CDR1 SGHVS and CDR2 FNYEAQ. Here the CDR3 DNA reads TGTGCCAGCAGCCGAGGGACTTGGACAGACCAAGAGACCCAGTACTTC. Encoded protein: CASSRGTWTDQETQYF. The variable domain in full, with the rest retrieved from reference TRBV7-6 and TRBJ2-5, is GAGVSQSPRYKVTKRGQDVALRCDPISGHVSLYWYRQALGQGPEFLTYFNYEAQQDKSGLPNDRFSAERPEGSISTLTIQRTEQRDSAMYRCASSRGTWTDQETQYFGPGTRLLVL.

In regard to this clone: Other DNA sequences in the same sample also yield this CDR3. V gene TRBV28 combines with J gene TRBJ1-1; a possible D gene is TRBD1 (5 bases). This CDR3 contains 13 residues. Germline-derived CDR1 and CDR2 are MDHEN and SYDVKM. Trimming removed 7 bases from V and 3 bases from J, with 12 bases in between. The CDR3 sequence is CASTPGGYTEAFF. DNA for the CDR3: TGTGCCAGCACGCCGGGGGGATACACTGAAGCTTTCTTT.

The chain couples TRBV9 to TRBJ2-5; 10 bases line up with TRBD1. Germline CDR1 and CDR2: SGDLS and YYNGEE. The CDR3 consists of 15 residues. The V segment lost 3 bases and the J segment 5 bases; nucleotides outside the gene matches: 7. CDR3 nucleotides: TGTGCCAGCAGCGGGTCCGACAGGGGGCAGGAGACCCAGTACTTC. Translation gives CASSGSDRGQETQYF.

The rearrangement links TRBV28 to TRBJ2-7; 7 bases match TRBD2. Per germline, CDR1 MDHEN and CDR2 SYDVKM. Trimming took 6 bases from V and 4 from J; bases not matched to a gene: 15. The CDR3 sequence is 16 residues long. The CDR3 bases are TGTGCCAGCAGACCCCCGGGGTCGGCTAGCGGTTACGAGCAGTACTTC. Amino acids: CASRPPGSASGYEQYF.

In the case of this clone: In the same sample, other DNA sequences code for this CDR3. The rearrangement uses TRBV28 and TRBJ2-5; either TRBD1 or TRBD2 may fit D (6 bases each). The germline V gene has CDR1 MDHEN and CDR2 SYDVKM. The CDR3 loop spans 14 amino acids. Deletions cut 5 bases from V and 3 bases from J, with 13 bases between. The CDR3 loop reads CASSPGGGKETQYF. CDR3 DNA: TGTGCCAGCAGTCCCGGGGGCGGGAAAGAGACCCAGTACTTC.

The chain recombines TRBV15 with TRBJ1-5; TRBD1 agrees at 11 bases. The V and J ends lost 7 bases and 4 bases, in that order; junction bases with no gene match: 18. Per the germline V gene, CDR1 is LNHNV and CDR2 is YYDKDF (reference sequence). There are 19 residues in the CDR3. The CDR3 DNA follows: TGTGCCACCACCAAATCGGGACAGGGGGGCCTTTTATGGAATCAGCCCCAGCATTTT. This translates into CATTKSGQGGLLWNQPQHF.

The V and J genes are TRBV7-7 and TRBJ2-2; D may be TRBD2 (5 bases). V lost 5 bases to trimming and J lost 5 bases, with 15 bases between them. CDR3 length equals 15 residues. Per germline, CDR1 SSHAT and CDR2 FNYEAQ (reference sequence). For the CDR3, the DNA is TGTGCCAGCAGCCTAGGAGGTAGAGAAACCGGGGAGCTGTTTTTT. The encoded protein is CASSLGGRETGELFF.

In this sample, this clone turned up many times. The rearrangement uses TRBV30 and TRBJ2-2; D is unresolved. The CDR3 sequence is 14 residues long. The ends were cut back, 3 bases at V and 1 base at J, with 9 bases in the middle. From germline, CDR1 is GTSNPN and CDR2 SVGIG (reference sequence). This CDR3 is CAWRGSWNTGELFF. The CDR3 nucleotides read TGTGCCTGGAGGGGATCTTGGAACACCGGGGAGCTGTTTTTT.

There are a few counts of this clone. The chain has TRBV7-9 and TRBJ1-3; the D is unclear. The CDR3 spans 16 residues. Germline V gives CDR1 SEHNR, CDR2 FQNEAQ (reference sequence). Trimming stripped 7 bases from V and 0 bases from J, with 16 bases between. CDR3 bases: TGTGCCAGCACTCCCCAAAGGCTCTTCTCTGGAAACACCATATATTTT. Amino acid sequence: CASTPQRLFSGNTIYF.

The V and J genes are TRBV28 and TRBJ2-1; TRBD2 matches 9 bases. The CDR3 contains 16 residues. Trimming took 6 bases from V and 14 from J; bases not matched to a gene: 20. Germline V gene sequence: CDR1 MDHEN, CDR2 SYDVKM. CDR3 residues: CASSPAQGTSPRSEFF. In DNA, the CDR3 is TGTGCCAGCAGCCCCGCCCAGGGGACTAGCCCTAGATCTGAGTTCTTC.

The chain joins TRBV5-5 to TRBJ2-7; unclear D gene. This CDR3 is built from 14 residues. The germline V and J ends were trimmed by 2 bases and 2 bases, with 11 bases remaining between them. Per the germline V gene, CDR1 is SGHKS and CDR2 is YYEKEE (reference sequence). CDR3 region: CASSLGVRAYEQYF. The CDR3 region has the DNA TGTGCCAGCAGCTTAGGCGTCAGAGCCTACGAGCAGTACTTC. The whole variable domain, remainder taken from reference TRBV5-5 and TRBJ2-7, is DAGVTQSPTHLIKTRGQQVTLRCSPISGHKSVSWYQQVLGQGPQFIFQYYEKEERGRGNFPDRFSARQFPNYSSELNVNALLLGDSALYLCASSLGVRAYEQYFGPGTRLTVT.

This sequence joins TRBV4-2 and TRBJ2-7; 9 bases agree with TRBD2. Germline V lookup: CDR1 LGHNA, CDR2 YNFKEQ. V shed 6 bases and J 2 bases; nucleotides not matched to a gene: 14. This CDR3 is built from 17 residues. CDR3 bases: TGTGCCAGCAGTCAAACAGGGATCGGCGGGAGGGCCTACGAGCAGTACTTC. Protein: CASSQTGIGGRAYEQYF.

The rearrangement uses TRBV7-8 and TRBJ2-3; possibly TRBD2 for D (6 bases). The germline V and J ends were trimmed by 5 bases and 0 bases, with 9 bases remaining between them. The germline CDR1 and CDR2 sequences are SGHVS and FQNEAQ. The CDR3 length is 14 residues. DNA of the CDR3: TGTGCCAGCAGCCCGGGGACTAGCACAGATACGCAGTATTTT. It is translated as CASSPGTSTDTQYF. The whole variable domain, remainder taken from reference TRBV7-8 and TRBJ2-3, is GAGVSQSPRYKVAKRGQDVALRCDPISGHVSLFWYQQALGQGPEFLTYFQNEAQLDKSGLPSDRFFAERPEGSVSTLKIQRTQQEDSAVYLCASSPGTSTDTQYFGPGTRLTVL.

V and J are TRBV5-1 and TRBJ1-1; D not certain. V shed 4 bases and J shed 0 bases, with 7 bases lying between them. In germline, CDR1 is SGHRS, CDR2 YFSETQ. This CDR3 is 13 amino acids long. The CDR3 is CASSAELNTEAFF. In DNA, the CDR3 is TGCGCCAGCAGCGCAGAGTTGAACACTGAAGCTTTCTTT.